A single sample gave rise to the 3 T cell receptor beta chains below, sequenced in a study of T cell repertoires in cytomegalovirus infection. TCRdb reprocessed the reads via MiXCR and lists one record per CDR3 protein. The sample carries roughly 630,000 distinct CDR3 sequences, 24% recorded once. Sequenced input: CD8+ T cells from PBMCs. Source of these receptors: a human donor in good health (CMV status not recorded). Some clones in this sample may be carry-over from other donors' samples.

This clonotype turned up a few times. The V and J genes are TRBV25-1 and TRBJ2-7; TRBD2 matches 7 bases. This CDR3 region has 16 residues. Germline V gives CDR1 MGHDK, CDR2 SYGVNS. V was pared by 2 bases and J by 1 base, with 8 bases of the junction left unmatched. CDR3 in DNA: TGTGCCAGCAGTGAAAAGTTGGCGGGGGAGTCCTACGAGCAGTACTTC. Its translation: CASSEKLAGESYEQYF.

The J gene is TRBJ1-2, the V gene TRBV28; D uncertain. Germline CDR1 reads MDHEN; CDR2 reads SYDVKM. There are 13 residues in the CDR3. V lost 2 bases, J lost 6 bases, and 10 bases lay in between. CDR3 coding DNA: TGTGCCAGCAGTTTAGTTGGGTTGGATGGCTACACCTTC. It is translated as CASSLVGLDGYTF.

This chain connects TRBV28 to TRBJ2-7; weak D call: TRBD2 (6 bases). CDR3 size: 14 residues. Per the germline V gene, CDR1 is MDHEN and CDR2 is SYDVKM. V lost 5 bases, J lost 7 bases, and 18 bases lay in between. The CDR3 is CASSKRWPGGEQYF. For the CDR3, the DNA is TGTGCCAGCAGTAAGCGGTGGCCCGGAGGGGAGCAGTACTTC.